Below, 7 T cell receptor beta chains from the same sample are listed, as sequenced in a study of T cell repertoires in cytomegalovirus infection. Via MiXCR, TCRdb re-called the reads, giving one row per CDR3 protein. The sample carries fewer than 850,000 distinct CDR3 sequences, roughly 28% recorded once. The antigens of these receptors remain unknown. The sample consisted of cultured CD8+ T cells from PBMCs, taken from culture after CMV antigen stimulation. Receptor source: a human donor in good health (CMV status not recorded). Some clones in this sample may be carry-over from other donors' samples.

V and J are TRBV12-3 or TRBV12-4 and TRBJ2-7; no clear D. The ends were cut back, 3 bases at V and 4 bases at J, with 10 bases in the middle. The CDR3 loop spans 13 amino acids. The CDR3 coding sequence is TGTGCCAGCAGTTTGACACTGGCATACGAGCAGTACGTC. Its protein is CASSLTLAYEQYV.

V usage is TRBV6-2 or TRBV6-3 and J usage is TRBJ2-1; D is unresolved. Germline V lookup: CDR1 MNHEY, CDR2 SVGEGT. The CDR3 consists of 11 residues. Trimming removed 6 bases from V and 8 bases from J, with 8 bases in between. The CDR3 here is CASSHTYEQFF. The CDR3 region has the DNA TGTGCCAGCAGCCACACTTATGAGCAGTTCTTC.

This clonotype was observed a few times. This chain uses TRBV6-5 with TRBJ2-7, with a possible D match to TRBD1 (5 bases). This CDR3 has 16 residues. CDR1 is MNHEY, CDR2 SVGAGI, per germline. The ends were cut back, 2 bases at V and 5 bases at J, with 19 bases in the middle. The CDR3 here is CASSYEGAPDDDEQYV. CDR3 DNA: TGTGCCAGCAGTTACGAAGGGGCCCCTGACGACGACGAGCAGTACGTC.

The sample holds many counts of this clonotype. This chain connects TRBV28 to TRBJ2-7; 7 nucleotides line up with TRBD1. This CDR3 has 14 amino acids. The germline V gene encodes CDR1 MDHEN and CDR2 SYDVKM. The J segment lost 2 bases and the V segment lost 6 bases, leaving 7 bases of the junction unmatched. The CDR3 nucleotides read TGTGCCAGCAGCTCCCAAAGGGGGCCCTACGAGCAGTACGTC. It is translated as CASSSQRGPYEQYV.

Comment on this clonotype: Possible read error: a much larger clone is one base away. V usage is TRBV7-3 and J usage is TRBJ1-5, with D possibly TRBD1 on 5 matching bases. V lost 2 bases, J lost 9 bases, and 8 bases lay in between. The germline gives CDR1 SGHTA, CDR2 FQGTGA. This CDR3 spans 12 amino acids. The CDR3 coding sequence is TGTGCCAGCAGCTTAGGGGCCGGGCCCCAGCATTTT. This gives the protein CASSLGAGPQHF. Filled out from reference TRBV7-3 and TRBJ1-5, the complete variable domain reads GAGVSQTPSNKVTEKGKYVELRCDPISGHTALYWYRQSLGQGPEFLIYFQGTGAADDSGLPNDRFFAVRPEGSVSTLKIQRTERGDSAVYLCASSLGAGPQHFGDGTRLSIL.

In this sample, this clonotype turned up a few times. The V and J genes are TRBV7-9 and TRBJ2-4, with D possibly being TRBD2 (5 bases). Germline assignment: CDR1 SEHNR and CDR2 FQNEAQ (reference sequence). The V end was cut by 7 bases, the J end by 4 bases, with 17 bases between. This CDR3 contains 15 residues. The CDR3 sequence: CASIPTEELKNIQYF. The CDR3 bases are TGTGCCAGCATCCCGACGGAGGAACTTAAAAACATTCAGTACTTC. Full variable domain (outside the CDR3, taken from reference TRBV7-9 and TRBJ2-4): DTGVSQNPRHKITKRGQNVTFRCDPISEHNRLYWYRQTLGQGPEFLTYFQNEAQLEKSRLLSDRFSAERPKGSFSTLEIQRTEQGDSAMYLCASIPTEELKNIQYFGAGTRLSVL.

This sequence joins TRBV6-2 or TRBV6-3 and TRBJ2-1; 10 bases line up with TRBD2. Germline CDR1 is MNHEY and CDR2 is SVGEGT. The CDR3 is 13 amino acids. The V and J ends lost 9 bases and 8 bases, in that order; junction bases with no gene match: 7. CDR3 nucleotide sequence: TGTGCCAGTAGGAGCGGGGGGGCTGATGAGCAGTTCTTC. Translating it yields CASRSGGADEQFF.